Presented here are 24 T cell receptor beta chains from one specimen sequenced in a study of immune heterogeneity within non-small cell lung tumors. Each sample used about 0.55 ug of genomic DNA from bulk tumor tissue. During surgery, each primary tumor gave multiple biopsies spaced as far apart as possible. Surgery that was curative in intent was performed on patients with untreated, newly diagnosed non-small cell lung cancer. Using 32 V and 13 J primers, multiplex PCR amplified TCR beta CDR3. TCRdb called the multiplex PCR reads again in MiXCR, with one record for every CDR3 protein. The data show fewer than 6,000 distinct CDR3 sequences, roughly 35% seen once. Sequencing was performed on lung tumor tissue. The receptors originated from a woman between 45 and 65 years old with non-small cell lung cancer.

This clonotype is categorized as medium-sized. V is TRBV5-1 and J is TRBJ2-5, with a weak D call TRBD2 (6 bases). CDR3 size: 14 residues. Germline lookup yields CDR1 SGHRS and CDR2 YFSETQ. Trimming shortened V by 1 base and J by 5 bases, and 12 bases separated the two germline ends. The CDR3 region is CASSLSGDWETQYF. The CDR3, as DNA: TGCGCCAGCAGCTTGTCGGGGGATTGGGAGACCCAGTACTTC.

The V call is TRBV30, the J call TRBJ2-3; possibly TRBD1 or TRBD2 for D (5 bases each). Germline loops: CDR1 GTSNPN, CDR2 SVGIG (reference sequence). This CDR3 has 13 amino acids. Between the trimmed V and J ends, which lost 2 bases and 6 bases, there was a span of 12 bases. The CDR3 DNA reads as TGTGCCTGGAGTATCGACGAGGGGGATACGCAGTATTTT. Translating it yields CAWSIDEGDTQYF.

In regard to this clonotype: One base away lies a much larger clone, so this may be a sequencing read error. This CDR3 reads CASTLSESSYNDQFF. As DNA, the CDR3 is TGTGCCAGCACACTTTCGGAATCCTCCTACAATGACCAGTTCTTC. The chain is built from TRBV28 and TRBJ2-1; D unclear. The CDR3 extends over 15 amino acids. CDR1 and CDR2 from the germline V gene are MDHEN and SYDVKM.

J is TRBJ2-5 and V is TRBV11-2; TRBD1 aligns across 11 bases. In germline, CDR1 is SGHAT, CDR2 FQNNGV. The V gene end was trimmed by 4 bases and the J gene end by 5 bases; junction bases not matched to a gene: 3. The CDR3 has 14 residues. The CDR3 region is CASSWTGGVETQYF. CDR3 DNA sequence: TGTGCCAGCAGCTGGACAGGGGGCGTGGAGACCCAGTACTTC.

This clonotype is categorized as medium-sized (0.01 to 0.1%). The chain couples TRBV7-9 to TRBJ2-3; maybe TRBD2 (6 bases). Germline lookup yields CDR1 SEHNR and CDR2 FQNEAQ (reference sequence). This CDR3 has 15 amino acids. Trimming stripped 5 bases from V and 6 bases from J, with 18 bases between. The CDR3 region is CASSRTGLSGDTQYF. Written as DNA, the CDR3 is TGTGCCAGCAGCCGAACGGGTCTAAGCGGGGATACGCAGTATTTT.

By sample share, this clonotype is medium-sized. The chain is built from TRBV11-2 and TRBJ1-1, with 10 bases that match TRBD1. CDR1 and CDR2 from the germline V gene are SGHAT and FQNNGV. The CDR3 loop spans 14 amino acids. V was pared by 2 bases and J by 8 bases, with 5 bases of the junction left unmatched. In nucleotides, the CDR3 is TGTGCCAGCAGCTTATTTCGGACAGGGGGGGAAGCTTTCTTT. Encoded protein: CASSLFRTGGEAFF.

The chain links TRBV4-1 to TRBJ2-2; D might be TRBD1 or TRBD2, each matching 5 bases. V shed 0 bases and J shed 0 bases, with 8 bases lying between them. CDR3 length: 16 residues. Germline CDR1 is MGHRA and CDR2 is YSYEKL. CDR3 DNA: TGCGCCAGCAGCCAAGACGGGACGGCGAACACCGGGGAGCTGTTTTTT. Its protein product is CASSQDGTANTGELFF.

The chain joins TRBV28 to TRBJ1-5, with 7 nucleotides matching TRBD1. There are 13 residues in the CDR3. CDR1 MDHEN and CDR2 SYDVKM come from the germline V gene. The trim removed 4 bases at V and 4 bases at J, leaving 1 base unmatched. The CDR3 DNA is TGTGCCAGCAGTTCACAGGGGAATCAGCCCCAGCATTTT. The encoded protein is CASSSQGNQPQHF.

The chain employs TRBV15 and TRBJ2-7; a possible D gene is TRBD1 (5 bases). The CDR3 has 14 amino acids. V was clipped by 5 bases and J by 7 bases, with 18 bases between them. Germline V gene sequence: CDR1 LNHNV, CDR2 YYDKDF (reference sequence). DNA for the CDR3: TGTGCCACCAGCCCTGGGGCGAGCACGTGGGAGCAGTACTTC. Its translation: CATSPGASTWEQYF.

Comments on this clonotype: A much larger clonotype is one base distant, so this may be a read error. This sequence joins TRBV14 and TRBJ1-2, with a weak D call TRBD1 (5 bases). The CDR3 covers 17 residues. The germline gives CDR1 SGHDN, CDR2 FVKESK. V lost 0 bases and J lost 5, with 19 bases in between. CDR3 coding DNA: TGTGCCAGCAGCCAAGAAGAAGGGGAATGCTTCATTTATGGCTACACCTTC. Amino acids: CASSQEEGECFIYGYTF.

Relative to its sample, this clonotype is medium-sized. CDR3 nucleotides: TGTGCCAGCAGCCAAGGGACTAGCGGGAGGAATGAGCAGTTCTTC. Amino acids: CASSQGTSGRNEQFF. The V and J genes are TRBV4-2 and TRBJ2-1; 14 bases are shared with TRBD2. The CDR3 covers 15 residues. CDR1 and CDR2 (germline): LGHNA, YNFKEQ. After removal of 1 base from V and 7 bases from J, the junction contained 0 bases not matched to a gene.

The table lists this clonotype with a count of one. A read error may be the cause here, since a much bigger clone is one base away. The rearrangement links TRBV20-1 to TRBJ2-7, with D tentatively TRBD1 or TRBD2 (5 bases each). Germline V CDR1 and CDR2: DFQATT, SNEGSKA (reference sequence). The V and J ends lost 6 bases and 5 bases respectively, with 20 bases between them. The CDR3 runs 14 residues. CDR3 DNA: TGCAGTGCCCCAGCCGGGACCCCTTTCCACGAGCAGTACTTC. Its translation is CSAPAGTPFHEQYF.

By share, this clonotype ranks as medium-sized. The chain couples TRBV30 to TRBJ2-7; TRBD1 matches at 8 bases. The germline V gene encodes CDR1 GTSNPN and CDR2 SVGIG (reference sequence). The CDR3 sequence is 15 residues long. V shed 4 bases and J 0 bases; nucleotides not matched to a gene: 8. CDR3 DNA: TGTGCCTGGATTGCCCGGACAGGGTCCTCCTACGAGCAGTACTTC. It encodes CAWIARTGSSYEQYF.

This clonotype is labeled medium-sized. The chain couples TRBV28 to TRBJ1-1, with D possibly being TRBD1 (6 bases). With 2 bases removed from V and 2 bases from J, the gap between germline ends came to 27 bases. Germline lookup yields CDR1 MDHEN and CDR2 SYDVKM. The CDR3 covers 20 residues. The CDR3 sequence: CASSLIIGRYRAGENTEAFF. As DNA, the CDR3 is TGTGCCAGCAGTTTAATAATTGGCCGGTATCGGGCAGGGGAAAACACTGAAGCTTTCTTT.

Judged by abundance, this clonotype is medium-sized (0.01 to 0.1%). This rearrangement joins TRBV7-2 to TRBJ1-2; D is unclear. The germline V and J ends were trimmed by 0 bases and 4 bases, with 6 bases remaining between them. Per germline, CDR1 SGHTA and CDR2 FQGNSA. The CDR3 length is 13 residues. The CDR3: CASSLALAYGYTF. The CDR3 DNA is TGTGCCAGCAGCTTAGCGCTAGCCTATGGCTACACCTTC.

Sample share makes this clonotype large (0.1 to 1%). The rearrangement joins TRBV6-5 to TRBJ1-6; 8 bases line up with TRBD1. The CDR3 runs 15 residues. Looked up from germline, CDR1 is MNHEY and CDR2 is SVGAGI. After removal of 2 bases from V and 8 bases from J, the junction contained 5 bases not matched to a gene. The CDR3 coding sequence is TGTGCCAGCAGTTACACGACAGGGGAGGATTCACCCCTCCACTTT. Its protein is CASSYTTGEDSPLHF.

This clonotype qualifies as medium-sized (0.01 to 0.1%). The rearrangement joins TRBV6-1 to TRBJ1-1, with D unresolved. CDR3 length: 13 amino acids. Trimming left V 6 bases short and J 2 bases short, with 10 bases between. Looked up from germline, CDR1 is MNHNS and CDR2 is SASEGT. The CDR3 coding sequence is TGTGCCAGCAGCCAGGACGTTAACACTGAAGCTTTCTTT. This encodes CASSQDVNTEAFF.

By sample share, this clonotype is medium-sized (0.01 to 0.1%). This chain joins TRBV5-5 and TRBJ2-1, with D possibly matching TRBD2 (6 bases). Germline-derived CDR1 and CDR2 are SGHKS and YYEKEE (reference sequence). The CDR3 contains 13 residues. V gave up 4 bases and J gave up 10 bases, with 15 bases separating them. The chain's CDR3 is CASSAGGEVEQFF. The CDR3 nucleotides read TGTGCCAGCAGCGCTGGCGGGGAGGTCGAGCAGTTCTTC. Together with reference TRBV5-5 and TRBJ2-1, the CDR3 gives the full variable domain: DAGVTQSPTHLIKTRGQQVTLRCSPISGHKSVSWYQQVLGQGPQFIFQYYEKEERGRGNFPDRFSARQFPNYSSELNVNALLLGDSALYLCASSAGGEVEQFFGPGTRLTVL.

In this sample, this clonotype is medium-sized. The V and J genes are TRBV28 and TRBJ2-7, with 7 bases that match TRBD2. With 1 base clipped from V and 6 bases from J, the junction kept 9 bases outside the gene matches. This CDR3 region has 15 residues. Looked up from germline, CDR1 is MDHEN and CDR2 is SYDVKM. The CDR3 nucleotides are TGTGCCAGCAGTTTATCCTCGCGGGAGAGGGGCGAGCAGTACTTC. Its protein is CASSLSSRERGEQYF. Full variable domain (remainder filled in from reference TRBV28 and TRBJ2-7): DVKVTQSSRYLVKRTGEKVFLECVQDMDHENMFWYRQDPGLGLRLIYFSYDVKMKEKGDIPEGYSVSREKKERFSLILESASTNQTSMYLCASSLSSRERGEQYFGPGTRLTVT.

This clonotype is medium-sized (0.01 to 0.1%) in the sample. The chain links TRBV6-1 to TRBJ2-1, with a weak D call TRBD1 (6 bases). This CDR3 comprises 14 residues. Germline loops: CDR1 MNHNS, CDR2 SASEGT. Trimming took 5 bases from V and 10 from J, leaving 18 bases between them. This CDR3 reads CASSPYTGYGEQFF. The DNA of the CDR3 is TGTGCCAGCAGTCCTTACACAGGGTACGGCGAGCAGTTCTTC.

With respect to this clonotype: This may arise from a read error, as a much more abundant clone is one base away. The rearrangement uses TRBV6-2 or TRBV6-3 and TRBJ1-5; tentatively, D is TRBD1 (6 bases). In germline, CDR1 is MNHEY, CDR2 SVGEGT. Trimming took off 5 bases at V and 2 bases at J, with 19 bases between the two ends. CDR3 length equals 17 residues. The CDR3 bases are TGTGCCAGCAGTCAAGTTCTGGGGGCAGGGGGCAATCAGCCCCAGCATTTT. It translates to CASSQVLGAGGNQPQHF.

This clonotype was seen only a few times. The chain recombines TRBV7-2 with TRBJ2-2, with TRBD1 matching over 8 bases. This CDR3 spans 16 amino acids. Germline trimming cut 6 bases from V and 0 bases from J; bases unmatched to any gene: 6. Germline V gene lookup returns CDR1 SGHTA and CDR2 FQGNSA. The CDR3 sequence: CASRQTGGSNTGELFF. CDR3 DNA: TGTGCCAGCAGGCAAACAGGGGGATCGAACACCGGGGAGCTGTTTTTT.

In its sample, this clonotype is medium-sized (0.01 to 0.1%). This chain connects TRBV2 to TRBJ2-1; perhaps TRBD2 as D (6 bases). Deletions cut 5 bases from V and 3 bases from J, with 8 bases between. CDR3 size: 13 residues. Germline V CDR1 and CDR2: SNHLY, FYNNEI. CDR3 protein: CASSPTSYNEQFF. CDR3 coding DNA: TGTGCCAGCAGTCCGACTAGCTACAATGAGCAGTTCTTC.

This clonotype is deemed medium-sized. The chain links TRBV3-1 to TRBJ2-7; 10 nucleotides match TRBD1. V lost 0 bases to trimming and J lost 9 bases; unmatched junction nucleotides: 5. From germline, CDR1 is LGHDT and CDR2 YNNKEL (reference sequence). CDR3 length: 14 residues. Here the CDR3 DNA reads TGTGCCAGCAGCCAAGACTGGGACAGGGGATGGCAGTACTTC. Protein product: CASSQDWDRGWQYF.